The 15 T cell receptor beta chains in this list originate from one sample, sequenced in a study of blood T cell repertoires in COVID-19 (dated by TCRdb to about 2020). Library creation used the immunoSEQ multiplex PCR assay. TCRdb took this table from immuneACCESS and kept in-frame rearrangements with V and J called. Such tables lack part of the clones; where checked against another copy, unresolved V genes explain under half of the gap, and the rest is unexplained. The sample data list 200,000 to 300,000 clones, and approximately 86% of these were observed just once. The top ten clones comprise over 5.5% of the sample. Sequenced: peripheral blood. Receptor source: a woman in her sixties or seventies with active or convalescent COVID-19.

The rearrangement links TRBV19 to TRBJ1-5; D call uncertain. V lost 3 bases to trimming and J lost 4 bases, with 13 bases between them. CDR1 LNHDA and CDR2 SQIVND come from the germline V gene (reference sequence). This CDR3 is 15 amino acids long. The CDR3, as DNA: TGTGCCAGTAGTATCATCGGTGGGCTAAATCAGCCCCAGCATTTT. As protein: CASSIIGGLNQPQHF. Variable domain in full (rest from reference TRBV19 and TRBJ1-5): DGGITQSPKYLFRKEGQNVTLSCEQNLNHDAMYWYRQDPGQGLRLIYYSQIVNDFQKGDIAEGYSVSREKKESFPLTVTSAQKNPTAFYLCASSIIGGLNQPQHFGDGTRLSIL.

J is TRBJ1-4 and V is TRBV28; 9 nucleotides match TRBD1. V lost 6 bases, J lost 8 bases, and 10 bases stayed unmatched. The CDR3 totals 15 residues. CDR1 MDHEN and CDR2 SYDVKM come from the germline V gene. The CDR3 here is CASSLAGDRAEKLFF. The CDR3 nucleotides are TGTGCCAGCAGCCTGGCTGGGGACAGGGCCGAAAAACTGTTTTTT.

This clone was found once. The CDR3 loop reads CASSPRGGNTGELFF. DNA of the CDR3: TGTGCCAGCAGTCCGAGGGGGGGGAACACCGGGGAGCTGTTTTTT. The J gene is TRBJ2-2, the V gene TRBV7-2; TRBD2 is a possible D gene (7 bases). CDR1 is SGHTA and CDR2 is FQGNSA in the germline V gene. CDR3 length: 15 amino acids. V was pared by 6 bases and J by 1 base, with 12 bases between. Full variable domain (rest looked up from reference TRBV7-2 and TRBJ2-2): GAGVSQSPSNKVTEKGKDVELRCDPISGHTALYWYRQSLGQGLEFLIYFQGNSAPDKSGLPSDRFSAERTGGSVSTLTIQRTQQEDSAVYLCASSPRGGNTGELFFGEGSRLTVL.

The V call is TRBV13, the J call TRBJ1-2, with D maybe TRBD1 (5 bases). The CDR3 contains 13 residues. V lost 2 bases and J 4 bases, leaving 8 bases between the germline ends. CDR1 is PRHDT and CDR2 is FYEKMQ in the germline V gene (reference sequence). The CDR3 nucleotides read TGTGCCAGCAGCTTAACAGGAGCCTATGGCTACACCTTC. Protein sequence: CASSLTGAYGYTF.

V is TRBV9 and J is TRBJ2-3, with 12 bases lining up with TRBD2. Germline V gives CDR1 SGDLS, CDR2 YYNGEE. The CDR3 contains 19 residues. V trimming: 0 bases; J trimming: 2 bases; junction bases outside the gene matches: 10. As DNA, the CDR3 is TGTGCCAGCAGCGTAGCTTGGCGGACTAGCGGGGAATTCACAGATACGCAGTATTTT. Encoded protein: CASSVAWRTSGEFTDTQYF.

The chain couples TRBV14 to TRBJ2-3; D perhaps matches TRBD1 (6 bases). The germline V gene has CDR1 SGHDN and CDR2 FVKESK. The CDR3 runs to 15 residues. The V gene lost 0 bases and the J gene lost 1 base, with 8 bases spanning the gap. CDR3 loop: CASSQDGGGTDTQYF. The CDR3 DNA is TGTGCCAGCAGCCAAGATGGGGGCGGCACAGATACGCAGTATTTT.

This chain joins TRBV19 and TRBJ2-1, with TRBD2 identical over 12 bases. After removal of 3 bases from V and 2 bases from J, the junction contained 5 bases not matched to a gene. CDR3 length equals 17 residues. The germline gives CDR1 LNHDA, CDR2 SQIVND (reference sequence). The CDR3 is CASSIAGLAGPYNEQFF. CDR3 in DNA: TGTGCCAGTAGTATTGCGGGACTAGCGGGCCCCTACAATGAGCAGTTCTTC.

The V call is TRBV18, the J call TRBJ2-3; 11 nucleotides line up with TRBD2. Per the germline V gene, CDR1 is KGHSH and CDR2 is LQKENI. The V gene end was trimmed by 1 base and the J gene end by 4 bases; junction bases not matched to a gene: 10. CDR3 length equals 18 residues. CDR3 residues: CASSPQVQLAGDPDTQYF. Here the CDR3 DNA reads TGTGCCAGCTCACCACAGGTCCAACTAGCGGGAGATCCAGATACGCAGTATTTT. Together with reference TRBV18 and TRBJ2-3, the CDR3 gives the full variable domain: NAGVMQNPRHLVRRRGQEARLRCSPMKGHSHVYWYRQLPEEGLKFMVYLQKENIIDESGMPKERFSAEFPKEGPSILRIQQVVRGDSAAYFCASSPQVQLAGDPDTQYFGPGTRLTVL.

This clone was seen just once. The rearrangement uses TRBV5-1 and TRBJ1-2, with 9 bases that match TRBD1. Germline CDR1 and CDR2: SGHRS and YFSETQ. Trimming cost V 3 bases and J 8 bases; bases outside gene matches: 5. The length of the CDR3 is 13 residues. DNA of the CDR3: TGCGCCAGCAGCTACAGGACAGGGGCGGGCTACACCTTC. Protein product: CASSYRTGAGYTF.

The rearrangement links TRBV28 to TRBJ2-7, with 8 bases fitting TRBD1. Trimming removed 4 bases from V and 0 bases from J; junction bases left unmatched: 5. This CDR3 is 15 amino acids long. From germline, CDR1 is MDHEN and CDR2 SYDVKM. The CDR3 loop reads CASSSTGQGSYEQYV. The CDR3 DNA follows: TGTGCCAGCAGTTCAACCGGACAGGGCTCCTACGAGCAGTACGTC.

This clone appeared a few times. The chain carries TRBV19 and TRBJ1-1, with D perhaps matching TRBD1 (5 bases). CDR1 LNHDA and CDR2 SQIVND come from the germline V gene (reference sequence). The ends were cut back, 5 bases at V and 3 bases at J, with 13 bases in the middle. This CDR3 has 14 amino acids. CDR3 DNA sequence: TGTGCCAGTAGTTATTCAGGGAGGGACACTGAAGCTTTCTTT. Translation gives CASSYSGRDTEAFF.

The J gene is TRBJ2-3, the V gene TRBV10-1; tentative D call: TRBD1 (6 bases). Germline assignment: CDR1 WNHNN and CDR2 SYGVQD (reference sequence). V was trimmed by 6 bases and J by 0 bases, leaving 10 bases between them. The CDR3 consists of 14 residues. The CDR3: CASSRDTSTDTQYF. DNA for the CDR3: TGCGCCAGCAGCCGGGACACTAGCACAGATACGCAGTATTTT.

The rearrangement joins TRBV13 to TRBJ1-1, with TRBD1 matching 9 bases. Germline CDR1 PRHDT, CDR2 FYEKMQ (reference sequence). CDR3 length: 15 amino acids. J gave up 2 bases and V 4 bases, and 5 bases lay outside the gene matches. The CDR3 sequence: CASSSGTGTNTEAFF. DNA for the CDR3: TGTGCCAGCAGCTCCGGGACAGGGACTAACACTGAAGCTTTCTTT.

The chain is built from TRBV6-1 and TRBJ2-7; the D is unclear. CDR3 length equals 12 residues. Trimming took 2 bases from V and 6 from J, leaving 8 bases between them. The germline CDR1 and CDR2 sequences are MNHNS and SASEGT. For the CDR3, the DNA is TGTGCCAGCAGTGAATTTGTCAGCGAGCAGTACTTC. This codes for CASSEFVSEQYF.

This chain connects TRBV3-1 (or the pseudogene TRBV3-2) to TRBJ1-1; D not certain. The CDR3 contains 15 residues. Trimming pared 2 bases from V and 1 base from J, leaving 11 bases between. Germline V gene lookup returns CDR1 LGHDT and CDR2 YNNKEL (reference sequence). The CDR3 sequence: CASSQTLAGNTEAFF. For the CDR3, the DNA is TGTGCCAGCAGCCAAACCCTCGCGGGGAACACTGAAGCTTTCTTT.